These T cell receptor beta chains were read from a single sample in a study of T cells in Graves' hyperthyroidism and ophthalmopathy. In TCRdb, the multiplex PCR reads were re-called with MiXCR into one record per CDR3 protein. The table lists 300,000 to 400,000 distinct CDR3 sequences, around 13% of them singletons. Sequences were obtained from blood. Source of these receptors: a young woman with Graves' hyperthyroidism. The CDR3 runs from the conserved cysteine through the conserved F or W. The D gene is left open where the match is weak. Size values are once, few and many counts, or a class for expanded clones, and some rows have none.

V gene,J gene,D gene,clone size,CDR3 protein,CDR3 DNA
TRBV3-1,TRBJ1-5,TRBD1,.,CASSQLEGAQPQHF,TGTGCCAGCAGCCAACTTGAGGGGGCTCAGCCCCAGCATTTT
TRBV28,TRBJ1-1,.,many,CASSLGTRGMKAFF,TGTGCCAGCAGTTTGGGAACTCGGGGCATGAAAGCTTTCTTT
TRBV20-1,TRBJ2-7,.,many,CSARDRQDLYEQYF,TGCAGTGCTAGAGATAGGCAGGATCTCTACGAGCAGTACTTC
TRBV15,TRBJ2-7,TRBD2,many,CATSRESSGSYEQYF,TGTGCCACCAGCAGAGAAAGTAGCGGGTCGTACGAGCAGTACTTC
TRBV30,TRBJ1-4,.,many,CASIDRRWPNEKLFF,TGTGCCTCAATCGACAGGAGGTGGCCTAATGAAAAACTGTTTTTT
TRBV7-9,TRBJ1-2,.,many,CASSLLAGIDGYTF,TGTGCCAGCAGCTTATTGGCGGGGATCGATGGCTACACCTTC
TRBV28,TRBJ1-1,.,many,CASADATEAFF,TGTGCCAGCGCTGACGCCACTGAAGCTTTCTTT
TRBV27,TRBJ2-4,TRBD1,many,CASTPGGGYKNIQYF,TGTGCCAGCACCCCAGGGGGCGGGTACAAAAACATTCAGTACTTC
TRBV4-2,TRBJ2-3,TRBD2,many,CASSQQAGGSTDTQYF,TGTGCCAGCAGCCAGCAAGCGGGGGGGAGCACAGATACGCAGTATTTT
TRBV29-1,TRBJ2-3,.,.,CSVESRTDTQYF,TGCAGCGTTGAAAGTAGGACAGATACGCAGTATTTT
TRBV6-1,TRBJ1-5,.,.,CASSVGGPYLRPQHF,TGTGCCAGCAGTGTCGGGGGGCCCTACCTCCGGCCCCAGCATTTT
TRBV20-1,TRBJ1-2,TRBD1,.,CSAREPGQGYYGYTF,TGCAGTGCTAGAGAACCGGGACAGGGGTACTATGGCTACACCTTC
TRBV6-2/TRBV6-3,TRBJ2-5,TRBD1,.,CASRRGTDQETEYF,TGTGCCAGCAGGCGAGGGACAGACCAAGAGACCGAGTACTTC
TRBV3-1,TRBJ2-1,.,many,CASSQGASFANEQFF,TGTGCCAGCAGCCAAGGGGCTTCGTTTGCCAATGAGCAGTTCTTC
TRBV6-1,TRBJ2-3,.,many,CASSDPKTRRDTQYF,TGTGCCAGCAGTGACCCAAAGACTAGACGAGATACGCAGTATTTT
TRBV9,TRBJ2-1,TRBD2,many,CASSVSPRVAGVDEQFF,TGTGCCAGCAGCGTCAGCCCTCGGGTAGCGGGAGTAGATGAGCAGTTCTTC
TRBV18,TRBJ2-7,TRBD2,many,CASSPRLAGDSEQYF,TGTGCCAGCTCACCAAGGCTAGCGGGAGATTCCGAGCAGTACTTC
TRBV28,TRBJ1-1,.,many,CASRLPNTEAFF,TGTGCCAGCAGACTCCCGAACACTGAAGCTTTCTTT
TRBV18,TRBJ2-2,.,.,CASSPLPTGELFF,TGTGCCAGCTCACCTCTACCAACCGGGGAGCTGTTTTTT
TRBV6-1,TRBJ1-3,.,many,CASSWGSGNTIYF,TGTGCCAGCAGTTGGGGCTCCGGAAACACCATATATTTT
TRBV4-3,TRBJ2-7,.,.,CASSQPGGGNEQYF,TGCGCCAGCAGCCAACCCGGGGGCGGGAACGAGCAGTACTTC
TRBV12-3/TRBV12-4,TRBJ2-3,.,many,CASSLHRASTDTQYF,TGTGCCAGCAGTTTACACAGAGCGAGCACAGATACGCAGTATTTT
TRBV4-3,TRBJ1-1,.,few,CASSQDWRGTEAFF,TGCGCCAGCAGCCAAGATTGGAGAGGCACTGAAGCTTTCTTT
TRBV10-3,TRBJ1-6,.,many,CAIKDLRHSPLHF,TGTGCCATCAAAGACCTTCGGCATTCACCCCTCCACTTT
TRBV12-3/TRBV12-4,TRBJ1-1,TRBD1,many,CASSQDRDKTEAFF,TGTGCCAGCAGTCAGGACAGGGACAAGACTGAAGCTTTCTTT
TRBV20-1,TRBJ2-5,TRBD1,.,CSARAVTGGRQETQYF,TGCAGTGCTAGAGCGGTGACAGGGGGCCGACAAGAGACCCAGTACTTC
TRBV3-1,TRBJ2-7,.,many,CASSPRTGGAYEQYF,TGTGCCAGCAGCCCACGGACAGGAGGGGCTTACGAGCAGTACTTC
TRBV12-3/TRBV12-4,TRBJ1-3,.,.,CASSLGEFYGNTIYF,TGTGCCAGCAGTTTAGGGGAGTTCTACGGAAACACCATATATTTT
TRBV5-5,TRBJ2-3,.,many,CASSRGPRSGPNTDTQYF,TGTGCCAGCAGCAGGGGACCAAGGAGCGGCCCGAACACAGATACGCAGTATTTT
TRBV11-2,TRBJ2-3,.,many,CASRPTGPHTQYF,TGTGCCAGCAGACCCACCGGGCCCCATACGCAGTATTTT
TRBV11-1,TRBJ1-1,TRBD1,many,CASSTRQGAEAFF,TGTGCCAGCAGCACCCGACAGGGGGCTGAAGCTTTCTTT
TRBV24-1,TRBJ1-4,.,many,CATSDATSGSEKLFF,TGTGCCACCAGTGATGCGACATCAGGGTCTGAAAAACTGTTTTTT
TRBV28,TRBJ2-3,TRBD2,many,CASKLAGGPGDTQYF,TGTGCCAGCAAGTTAGCGGGGGGGCCGGGTGATACGCAGTATTTT
TRBV12-3/TRBV12-4,TRBJ2-1,.,many,CASQDGYNEQFF,TGTGCCAGCCAGGACGGATACAATGAGCAGTTCTTC
TRBV7-6,TRBJ1-4,.,many,CASSQQDGEKLFF,TGTGCCAGCAGCCAACAGGACGGTGAAAAACTGTTTTTT
TRBV28,TRBJ2-7,TRBD1,many,CASSSWTGEVEQYF,TGTGCCAGCAGCTCCTGGACAGGGGAGGTGGAGCAGTACTTC
TRBV10-3,TRBJ2-5,TRBD2,many,CAISFSGGVGQETQYF,TGTGCCATCAGTTTTAGCGGGGGCGTCGGACAAGAGACCCAGTACTTC
TRBV20-1,TRBJ2-7,.,many,CSASLLGATYEQYF,TGCAGTGCTAGTTTACTAGGGGCTACCTACGAGCAGTACTTC
TRBV10-3,TRBJ1-5,TRBD1,few,CAISDGQGYQPQHF,TGTGCCATCAGTGATGGACAGGGATATCAGCCCCAGCATTTT